This T cell receptor (beta chain) was profiled in a study of response to subunit inactivated influenza vaccine. TCRdb reprocessed the RT-PCR reads via MiXCR and lists one record per CDR3 protein. The sample lists around 520,000 distinct CDR3 sequences; roughly 25% were seen once. Per germline, CDR1 SGHNT and CDR2 YENEEA. The CDR3 totals 16 residues. Comment on this clonotype: A read error may account for a junction end that differs from germline.

The gene calls are TRBV11-3 and TRBJ2-7; 7 bases are a match to TRBD2. The TCR comes from a man aged 45-60 years who received an inactivated influenza vaccine. The sample consisted of CD4+ T cells sorted from PBMCs, taken about 5 days after vaccination. CDR3 protein: CASSLDPGGGSYEQYF. The CDR3 coding sequence is TGTGCCAGCAGCCTAGATCCTGGCGGGGGTTCCTACGAGCAGTACTTC.